These T cell receptor beta chains were read from a single sample in a study of regulatory T cells in long-lasting Graves disease. TCRdb fed the multiplex PCR reads into MiXCR, producing one record per CDR3 protein. The sample has under 450,000 distinct CDR3 sequences; 10% to 15% are singletons. These data also featured in a second study, about T cells in Graves' hyperthyroidism and ophthalmopathy.

This specimen consisted of peripheral blood mononuclear cells (PBMCs), obtained at new diagnosis, from a patient treated with antithyroid drugs. All receptors derive from a woman aged 18-29 years with Graves disease. Each CDR3 is given with its conserved first and last residue. Each record gives: J gene, D gene, clone size, V gene, CDR3 protein, CDR3 DNA. A D gene is named only where the DNA matches it firmly. Size values are once, few and many counts, or a class for expanded clones, and some rows have none.

j_gene: TRBJ2-1
d_gene: TRBD2
abundance: many
v_gene: TRBV29-1
CDR3aa: CSAQRGGGTYNEQFF
CDR3nt: TGCAGCGCCCAGAGGGGCGGGGGAACCTACAATGAGCAGTTCTTC

j_gene: TRBJ1-3
d_gene: NA
abundance: NA
v_gene: TRBV5-5
CDR3aa: CASSWRGATGNNSGNTIYF
CDR3nt: TGTGCCAGCAGCTGGAGAGGTGCGACAGGAAACAACTCTGGAAACACCATATATTTT

j_gene: TRBJ1-5
d_gene: TRBD1
abundance: many
v_gene: TRBV13
CDR3aa: CASSRRTGDSNQPQHF
CDR3nt: TGTGCCAGCAGCCGCCGGACAGGAGATAGCAATCAGCCCCAGCATTTT

j_gene: TRBJ2-2
d_gene: NA
abundance: few
v_gene: TRBV24-1
CDR3aa: CATSDPTTGPRNTGELFF
CDR3nt: TGTGCCACCAGTGATCCTACGACGGGGCCCCGGAACACCGGGGAGCTGTTTTTT

j_gene: TRBJ1-1
d_gene: NA
abundance: NA
v_gene: TRBV19
CDR3aa: CVSSIDFLEAFF
CDR3nt: TGTGTCAGTAGTATCGATTTTCTGGAAGCTTTCTTT

j_gene: TRBJ2-2
d_gene: TRBD1
abundance: NA
v_gene: TRBV29-1
CDR3aa: CSVDRSGGNTGELFF
CDR3nt: TGCAGCGTTGATCGGTCAGGGGGCAATACCGGGGAGCTGTTTTTT

j_gene: TRBJ2-1
d_gene: TRBD2
abundance: many
v_gene: TRBV7-2
CDR3aa: CASSLKAGAGQFF
CDR3nt: TGTGCCAGCAGCTTAAAGGCGGGAGCGGGGCAGTTCTTC

j_gene: TRBJ2-3
d_gene: TRBD2
abundance: many
v_gene: TRBV25-1
CDR3aa: CASSDRTSQNTDTQYF
CDR3nt: TGTGCCAGCAGTGATAGGACTAGCCAAAACACAGATACGCAGTATTTT

j_gene: TRBJ1-4
d_gene: TRBD1
abundance: many
v_gene: TRBV20-1
CDR3aa: CSATSGTVSRLFF
CDR3nt: TGCAGTGCCACATCCGGGACAGTTTCGCGACTGTTTTTT

j_gene: TRBJ1-3
d_gene: NA
abundance: NA
v_gene: TRBV3-1
CDR3aa: CASSRSQGFSSGNTIYF
CDR3nt: TGTGCCAGCAGCCGCTCTCAGGGGTTTAGCTCTGGAAACACCATATATTTT

j_gene: TRBJ2-2
d_gene: NA
abundance: NA
v_gene: TRBV4-3
CDR3aa: CASSQDSSGELFF
CDR3nt: TGCGCCAGCAGCCAAGACAGTTCCGGGGAGCTGTTTTTT

j_gene: TRBJ1-1
d_gene: TRBD1
abundance: NA
v_gene: TRBV29-1
CDR3aa: CSVGDRQNTEAFF
CDR3nt: TGCAGCGTGGGGGACAGACAGAACACTGAAGCTTTCTTT

j_gene: TRBJ1-4
d_gene: NA
abundance: many
v_gene: TRBV18
CDR3aa: CASSPGETVPNEKLFF
CDR3nt: TGTGCCAGCTCACCAGGGGAGACCGTCCCTAATGAAAAACTGTTTTTT

j_gene: TRBJ2-1
d_gene: NA
abundance: many
v_gene: TRBV6-2/TRBV6-3
CDR3aa: CASSYVQGVGNEQFF
CDR3nt: TGTGCCAGCAGTTACGTTCAGGGTGTTGGCAATGAGCAGTTCTTC

j_gene: TRBJ2-1
d_gene: NA
abundance: many
v_gene: TRBV12-3/TRBV12-4
CDR3aa: CASSPGETREQFF
CDR3nt: TGTGCCAGCAGTCCCGGGGAGACTCGAGAGCAGTTCTTC

j_gene: TRBJ2-2
d_gene: TRBD1
abundance: many
v_gene: TRBV7-9
CDR3aa: CASSLPGQGITGELFF
CDR3nt: TGTGCCAGCAGCTTACCGGGACAGGGGATCACCGGGGAGCTGTTTTTT

j_gene: TRBJ2-5
d_gene: TRBD1
abundance: many
v_gene: TRBV10-3
CDR3aa: CAIRWDREQETQYF
CDR3nt: TGTGCCATCAGATGGGACAGGGAACAAGAGACCCAGTACTTC

j_gene: TRBJ2-1
d_gene: NA
abundance: many
v_gene: TRBV7-9
CDR3aa: CASSFQDSLEQFF
CDR3nt: TGTGCCAGCAGCTTCCAAGACAGCCTTGAGCAGTTCTTC

j_gene: TRBJ1-2
d_gene: NA
abundance: many
v_gene: TRBV28
CDR3aa: CASSPGIGADYGYTF
CDR3nt: TGTGCCAGCAGTCCGGGGATCGGTGCGGACTATGGCTACACCTTC

j_gene: TRBJ2-1
d_gene: NA
abundance: many
v_gene: TRBV20-1
CDR3aa: CSARMRRNVYNEQFF
CDR3nt: TGCAGTGCTAGGATGCGGCGGAACGTCTACAATGAGCAGTTCTTC

j_gene: TRBJ1-1
d_gene: NA
abundance: many
v_gene: TRBV6-1
CDR3aa: CASFRGTRAQAFF
CDR3nt: TGTGCCAGCTTTAGAGGGACAAGGGCTCAAGCTTTCTTT

j_gene: TRBJ1-1
d_gene: NA
abundance: few
v_gene: TRBV7-9
CDR3aa: CASSPGLNMNTEAFF
CDR3nt: TGTGCCAGCAGCCCCGGACTGAACATGAACACTGAAGCTTTCTTT

j_gene: TRBJ2-3
d_gene: TRBD1
abundance: NA
v_gene: TRBV2
CDR3aa: CASSADRPTDTQYF
CDR3nt: TGTGCCAGCAGTGCGGACAGGCCTACAGATACGCAGTATTTT

j_gene: TRBJ2-5
d_gene: NA
abundance: many
v_gene: TRBV6-5
CDR3aa: CASSYSIPGETQYF
CDR3nt: TGTGCCAGCAGTTACTCGATCCCGGGCGAGACCCAGTACTTC

j_gene: TRBJ2-4
d_gene: NA
abundance: many
v_gene: TRBV20-1
CDR3aa: CSARGWQTKNIQYF
CDR3nt: TGCAGTGCTAGAGGATGGCAGACAAAAAACATTCAGTACTTC

j_gene: TRBJ2-4
d_gene: TRBD1
abundance: many
v_gene: TRBV10-3
CDR3aa: CAISESLTGILNIQYF
CDR3nt: TGTGCCATCAGTGAGTCTCTGACAGGGATTCTTAACATTCAGTACTTC

j_gene: TRBJ2-3
d_gene: NA
abundance: many
v_gene: TRBV6-2/TRBV6-3
CDR3aa: CASSPPKIVDTQYF
CDR3nt: TGTGCCAGCAGTCCCCCCAAAATCGTAGATACGCAGTATTTT

j_gene: TRBJ2-7
d_gene: TRBD1
abundance: many
v_gene: TRBV11-1
CDR3aa: CASSPMDRVTYEQYF
CDR3nt: TGTGCCAGCAGCCCCATGGACAGGGTCACCTACGAGCAGTACTTC

j_gene: TRBJ1-1
d_gene: NA
abundance: NA
v_gene: TRBV28
CDR3aa: CASRPGRTEAFF
CDR3nt: TGTGCCAGCAGACCGGGCCGAACTGAAGCTTTCTTT

j_gene: TRBJ2-7
d_gene: TRBD1
abundance: many
v_gene: TRBV25-1
CDR3aa: CASSEFRTGSYEQYF
CDR3nt: TGTGCCAGCAGTGAATTCCGGACAGGATCCTACGAGCAGTACTTC

j_gene: TRBJ2-1
d_gene: NA
abundance: NA
v_gene: TRBV5-8
CDR3aa: CASSLDGPYNEQFF
CDR3nt: TGTGCCAGCAGCTTAGACGGCCCATACAATGAGCAGTTCTTC

j_gene: TRBJ1-2
d_gene: TRBD1
abundance: NA
v_gene: TRBV2
CDR3aa: CASSSPDRGHGYTF
CDR3nt: TGTGCCAGCAGCTCCCCTGACAGGGGGCATGGCTACACCTTC

j_gene: TRBJ1-5
d_gene: NA
abundance: many
v_gene: TRBV7-2
CDR3aa: CASSLGWSSNQPQHF
CDR3nt: TGTGCCAGCAGCTTAGGGTGGTCAAGCAATCAGCCCCAGCATTTT

j_gene: TRBJ1-3
d_gene: TRBD1
abundance: NA
v_gene: TRBV2
CDR3aa: CASSATQGVSGNTIYF
CDR3nt: TGTGCCAGCAGCGCAACACAGGGGGTCTCTGGAAACACCATATATTTT

j_gene: TRBJ2-5
d_gene: NA
abundance: many
v_gene: TRBV6-1
CDR3aa: CASSKDSGETQYF
CDR3nt: TGTGCCAGCAGTAAGGACTCCGGGGAGACCCAGTACTTC

j_gene: TRBJ2-3
d_gene: NA
abundance: many
v_gene: TRBV7-2
CDR3aa: CASSSSWVTSTDTQYF
CDR3nt: TGTGCCAGCAGCTCGAGCTGGGTCACTAGCACAGATACGCAGTATTTT

j_gene: TRBJ2-1
d_gene: TRBD2
abundance: many
v_gene: TRBV28
CDR3aa: CASSLGGSGTNEQFF
CDR3nt: TGTGCCAGCAGTCTTGGCGGGAGTGGGACGAATGAGCAGTTCTTC

j_gene: TRBJ1-2
d_gene: TRBD1
abundance: many
v_gene: TRBV20-1
CDR3aa: CSALRGRDYGYTF
CDR3nt: TGCAGTGCCCTAAGGGGGCGGGACTATGGCTACACCTTC

j_gene: TRBJ1-1
d_gene: TRBD1
abundance: many
v_gene: TRBV6-1
CDR3aa: CASRNRGTGNTEAFF
CDR3nt: TGTGCCAGCAGAAATCGAGGGACAGGGAACACTGAAGCTTTCTTT

j_gene: TRBJ1-1
d_gene: NA
abundance: many
v_gene: TRBV20-1
CDR3aa: CSARGVQSHNTEAFF
CDR3nt: TGCAGTGCTAGGGGTGTACAGAGCCATAACACTGAAGCTTTCTTT

j_gene: TRBJ1-1
d_gene: NA
abundance: NA
v_gene: TRBV12-5
CDR3aa: CASGLFSPAMNTEAFF
CDR3nt: TGTGCTAGTGGTTTGTTTTCCCCAGCGATGAACACTGAAGCTTTCTTT

j_gene: TRBJ2-1
d_gene: TRBD2
abundance: few
v_gene: TRBV27
CDR3aa: CASSFPGRVNEQFF
CDR3nt: TGTGCCAGCAGTTTTCCCGGGAGGGTGAATGAGCAGTTCTTC

j_gene: TRBJ2-5
d_gene: TRBD1
abundance: many
v_gene: TRBV7-6
CDR3aa: CASSPGTGRSETQYF
CDR3nt: TGTGCCAGCAGCCCGGGGACAGGACGGTCAGAGACCCAGTACTTC

j_gene: TRBJ2-1
d_gene: TRBD1
abundance: NA
v_gene: TRBV29-1
CDR3aa: CSVRRDRVRYNEQFF
CDR3nt: TGCAGCGTCCGACGGGACAGGGTGAGGTACAATGAGCAGTTCTTC

j_gene: TRBJ2-3
d_gene: NA
abundance: many
v_gene: TRBV7-9
CDR3aa: CASSFGHRTDTQYF
CDR3nt: TGTGCCAGCAGCTTTGGACATCGCACAGATACGCAGTATTTT

j_gene: TRBJ2-6
d_gene: NA
abundance: NA
v_gene: TRBV7-3
CDR3aa: CASTPLPGAGANVLTF
CDR3nt: TGTGCCAGCACCCCCCTGCCGGGGGCTGGGGCCAACGTCCTGACTTTC

j_gene: TRBJ1-6
d_gene: NA
abundance: many
v_gene: TRBV6-5
CDR3aa: CASSSQGSAYNSPLHF
CDR3nt: TGTGCCAGCAGTTCACAGGGTAGCGCCTATAATTCACCCCTCCACTTT